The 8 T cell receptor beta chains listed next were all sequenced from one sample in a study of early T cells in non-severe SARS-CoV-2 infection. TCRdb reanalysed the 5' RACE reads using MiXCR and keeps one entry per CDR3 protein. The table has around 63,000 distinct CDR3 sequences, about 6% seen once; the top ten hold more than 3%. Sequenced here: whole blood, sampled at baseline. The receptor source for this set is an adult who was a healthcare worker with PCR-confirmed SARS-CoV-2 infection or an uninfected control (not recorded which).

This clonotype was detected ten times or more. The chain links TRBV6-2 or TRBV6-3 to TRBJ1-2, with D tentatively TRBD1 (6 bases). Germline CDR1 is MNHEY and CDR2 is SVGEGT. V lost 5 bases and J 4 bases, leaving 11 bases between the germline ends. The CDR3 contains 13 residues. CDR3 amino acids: CASSRTGTYGYTF. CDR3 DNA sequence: TGTGCCAGCAGTCGAACAGGGACCTATGGCTACACCTTC.

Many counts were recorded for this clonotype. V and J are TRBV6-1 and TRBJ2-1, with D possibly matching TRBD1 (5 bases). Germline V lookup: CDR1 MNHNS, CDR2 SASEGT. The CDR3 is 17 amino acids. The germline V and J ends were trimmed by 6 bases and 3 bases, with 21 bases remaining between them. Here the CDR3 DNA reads TGTGCCAGCAGCTACACGTTGGAAGGGGCCTTCTACAATGAGCAGTTCTTC. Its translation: CASSYTLEGAFYNEQFF.

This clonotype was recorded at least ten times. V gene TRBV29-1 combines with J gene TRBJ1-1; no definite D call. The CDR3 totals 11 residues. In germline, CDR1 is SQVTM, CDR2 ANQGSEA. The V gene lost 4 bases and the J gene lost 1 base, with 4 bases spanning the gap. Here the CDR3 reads CSVVRNTEAFF. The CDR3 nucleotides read TGCAGCGTTGTTAGGAACACTGAAGCTTTCTTT.

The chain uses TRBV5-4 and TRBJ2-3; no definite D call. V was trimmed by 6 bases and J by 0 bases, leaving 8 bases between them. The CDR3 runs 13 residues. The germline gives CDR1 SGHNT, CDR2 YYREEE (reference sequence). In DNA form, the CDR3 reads TGTGCCAGCACCCTTTCTAGCACAGATACGCAGTATTTT. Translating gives CASTLSSTDTQYF.

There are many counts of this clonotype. CDR3 DNA sequence: TGTGCCAGCAGTTTCGGAGACACAGATACGCAGTATTTT. Translating gives CASSFGDTDTQYF. The rearrangement links TRBV12-3 or TRBV12-4 to TRBJ2-3; D call uncertain. The CDR3 is 13 amino acids. V shed 3 bases and J shed 2 bases, with 6 bases lying between them.

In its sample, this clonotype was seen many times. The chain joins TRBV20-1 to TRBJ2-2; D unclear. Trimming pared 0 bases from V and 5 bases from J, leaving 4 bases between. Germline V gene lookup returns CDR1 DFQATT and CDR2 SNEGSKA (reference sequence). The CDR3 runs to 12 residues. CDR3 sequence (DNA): TGCAGTGCTAGAGATCAGACCGGGGAGCTGTTTTTT. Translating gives CSARDQTGELFF.

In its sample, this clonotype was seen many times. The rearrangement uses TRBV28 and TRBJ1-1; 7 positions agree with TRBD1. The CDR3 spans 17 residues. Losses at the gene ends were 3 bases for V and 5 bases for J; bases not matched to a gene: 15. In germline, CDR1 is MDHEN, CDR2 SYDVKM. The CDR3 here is CASSFPLQGESITEAFF. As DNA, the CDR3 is TGTGCCAGCAGTTTCCCCCTCCAGGGGGAATCGATAACTGAAGCTTTCTTT.

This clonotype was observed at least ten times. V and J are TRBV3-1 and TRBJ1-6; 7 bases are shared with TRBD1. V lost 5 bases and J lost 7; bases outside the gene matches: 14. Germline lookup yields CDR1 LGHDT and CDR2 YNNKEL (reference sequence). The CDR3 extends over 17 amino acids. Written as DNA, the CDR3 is TGTGCCAGCAGCTCGCAAACAGGGGATCCCCTAAATTCACCCCTCCACTTT. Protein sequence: CASSSQTGDPLNSPLHF.